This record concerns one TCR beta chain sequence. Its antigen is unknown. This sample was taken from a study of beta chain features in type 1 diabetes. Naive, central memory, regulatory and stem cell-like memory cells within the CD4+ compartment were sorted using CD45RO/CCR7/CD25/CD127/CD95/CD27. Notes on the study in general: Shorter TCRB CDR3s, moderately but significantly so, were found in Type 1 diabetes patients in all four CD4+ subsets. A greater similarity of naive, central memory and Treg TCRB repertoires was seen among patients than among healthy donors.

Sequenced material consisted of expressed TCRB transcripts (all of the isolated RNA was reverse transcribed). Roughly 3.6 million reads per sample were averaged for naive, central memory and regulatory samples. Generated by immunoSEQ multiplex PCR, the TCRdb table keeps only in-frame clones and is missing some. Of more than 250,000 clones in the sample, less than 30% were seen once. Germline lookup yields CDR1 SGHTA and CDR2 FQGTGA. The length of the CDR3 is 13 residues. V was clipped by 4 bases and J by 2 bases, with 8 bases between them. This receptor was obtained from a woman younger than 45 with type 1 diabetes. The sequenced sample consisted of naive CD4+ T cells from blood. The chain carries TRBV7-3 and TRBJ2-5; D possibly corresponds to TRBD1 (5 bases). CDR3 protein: CASSSQEQETQYF. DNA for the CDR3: TGTGCCAGCAGCTCACAGGAACAAGAGACCCAGTACTTC.